This T cell receptor (beta chain) was sequenced for a study of T cells in Graves' hyperthyroidism and ophthalmopathy. This clonotype was seen ten or more times. Those patients with uncontrolled infection, other autoimmune disease, pregnancy or lactation were excluded. Researchers amplified the TCR beta CDR3 regions from RNA transcripts. Researchers ran a first-round RT-PCR on the TCR CDR3 using the HTBI primer set. TCRdb processed the multiplex PCR reads anew with MiXCR; each CDR3 protein has one entry. The sample consists of approximately 520,000 distinct CDR3 sequences, 24% of them appearing once. This CDR3 comprises 13 residues. The V end lost 4 bases, the J end lost 7 bases, and 11 bases lay between the germline ends.

This TCR came from a woman aged 30 to 39 with Graves' ophthalmopathy. The source material was blood. This chain joins TRBV12-3 or TRBV12-4 and TRBJ1-5; weak D call: TRBD1 (5 bases). The CDR3 DNA sequence: TGTGCCAGCAGTTGGGGTGCAGGGCAGCCCCAGCATTTT. This translates into CASSWGAGQPQHF.